The entry below gives a single T cell receptor beta chain sequence along with its context. Its antigen is not known. Using immunoSEQ multiplex PCR, the repertoire was profiled, and TCRdb retains in-frame clones only, with some absent. The table lists over 50,000 clones, approximately 88% of them singletons. The data derive from a study of T cells in localized non-small cell lung cancer. Trimming cost V 0 bases and J 1 base, with 12 bases left between them. There are 16 residues in the CDR3. Germline CDR1 LNHDA, CDR2 SQIVND (reference sequence). The study's findings and limits: Heterogeneity remains possible because sequencing was limited to only one tumor region. Among the top 100 tumor clones, a median about 57 appeared in adjacent lung. Uninvolved adjacent lung had the highest recorded T cell clonality, with tumor below it.

Sequencing was performed on peripheral blood mononuclear cells, taken before any cancer treatment. This TCR derives from a man between 40 and 75 years old with stage III lung adenocarcinoma. This chain connects TRBV19 to TRBJ1-1; D ambiguous. The CDR3 nucleotides read TGTGCCAGTAGTATAGAGCAGTGGGCCTGGAACACTGAAGCTTTCTTT. It translates to CASSIEQWAWNTEAFF.